This TCR beta chain was sequenced during a study of CD8+ T cells in alopecia areata. The treatment denotes: oral pan-JAK inhibitor, 5-10 mg twice daily. V was clipped by 7 bases and J by 3 bases; unmatched bases: 11. Germline V gene data show CDR1 as SQVTM and CDR2 as ANQGSEA. This CDR3 comprises 14 residues. Extraction and reverse transcription of RNA yielded cDNA as the sequencing template. Profiling relied on immunoSEQ multiplex PCR, and the TCRdb table lists in-frame clones only, not all of them. The repertoire holds around 70,000 clones, 29% seen once, with about 15% in the top ten. This clone was seen a few times.

This chain links TRBV29-1 with TRBJ2-7; 8 bases map to TRBD2. This receptor was obtained from a human donor with alopecia areata. Sequences were derived from CD8+ T cells sorted from blood, sampled at week 4, from a patient treated with tofacitinib. In nucleotides, the CDR3 is TGCAGCGCCAACGGCCCAGGGACTAGCTACGAGCAGTACTTC. Protein sequence: CSANGPGTSYEQYF.